This passage covers 2 T cell receptor beta chains from one sample sequenced in a study of graft-versus-host responses after intestinal transplantation. The method was immunoSEQ multiplex PCR; TCRdb's version includes in-frame clones alone and lacks a portion of them. Of tens of thousands of clones in the sample, 87% are singletons; the top ten hold 11%. The sample in question was PBMCs, obtained 450 to 480 days after intestinal transplantation. These receptors were obtained from a human patient who received an intestinal transplant, so some T cells may come from the graft donor.

The CDR3 bases are TGTGCCAGTACTAAAAGACAGGGGAAGGACAATGAGCAGTTCTTC. Translating gives CASTKRQGKDNEQFF. J is TRBJ2-1 and V is TRBV19; 8 bases are shared with TRBD1. V trimming: 7 bases; J trimming: 5 bases; junction bases outside the gene matches: 10. The CDR3 consists of 15 residues. Per germline, CDR1 LNHDA and CDR2 SQIVND (reference sequence).

The chain is built from TRBV4-1 and TRBJ2-2; D gene uncertain. V dropped 4 bases and J dropped 6 bases, with 18 bases sitting between them. From germline, CDR1 is MGHRA and CDR2 YSYEKL. CDR3 length equals 16 residues. This CDR3 reads CASSRGTVIGPGELFF. The CDR3 bases are TGCGCCAGCAGCCGAGGAACAGTGATTGGACCCGGGGAGCTGTTTTTT.